This T cell receptor beta chain originates from a study of OX40 agonist ivuxolimab in advanced cancers. Context from the whole study: The costimulatory receptor OX40 (CD134) was targeted by ivuxolimab, a fully human IgG2 agonistic monoclonal antibody. Among the 50 to 55 dose-escalation patients, roughly 20 had hepatocellular carcinoma, approximately 15 melanoma, 9 renal cell carcinoma and 9 head and neck cancer. Intravenous ivuxolimab was administered to patients every 2 weeks at six dose levels: 0.01, 0.1, 0.3, 1.5, 3 and 10 mg/kg. Partial responses occurred in three dose-escalation patients: two with cutaneous melanoma and one with hepatocellular carcinoma. The purpose of peripheral TCRbeta sequencing was to test whether ivuxolimab changed TCR sequence diversity and led to clonal T-cell expansion. The paper reports the monotherapy dose-escalation portion (N of about 54 patients) of the phase I ivuxolimab trial. The dose-escalation cohort was about 83% male with a mean age of around 62 years, ranging from about 23 to 85. Patients were allowed to have had prior anti-PD-1, anti-PD-L1 or anti-CTLA-4 therapy, and 40% of the dose-escalation patients had previously received checkpoint inhibitors.

The trial excluded patients who had a history of autoimmune disease or were on systemic immunosuppression. In every dose cohort, peripheral blood was drawn for TCR sequencing at baseline, cycle 4 day 1, and cycle 7 day 1. The samples were taken from a phase I, first-in-human, multicenter, open-label dose-escalation trial of ivuxolimab. Adults with locally advanced or metastatic melanoma, renal cell, hepatocellular, or head and neck squamous cell carcinoma were enrolled in the trial. Before TCR sequencing, CD4+ and CD8+ T cells were separately sorted from peripheral blood. For CDR1 and CDR2, the germline V gene lists MNHEY and SVGAGI. The CDR3, cysteine through phenylalanine, is 14 amino acids long. Only the CDR3 DNA is retained, 42 bases long and in frame from the first base. Germline trimming: 4 bases from V, 8 bases from J; junction bases outside gene matches: 7. What the research found in general, with its limitations: Partial responders in the 0.1-3.0 mg/kg groups had among the lowest normalized peripheral clonal expansion, especially among CD8+ T cells. At doses of 0.1 to 3.0 mg/kg, clonal expansion of both CD4+ and CD8+ blood T cells was observed from baseline to week 6. After ivuxolimab, expanded clones were on average more numerous among CD8+ T cells than among CD4+ T cells. Which antigens the clonally expanded peripheral T cells were specific for was not determined. Low levels of normalized T-cell clonal expansion were also seen in some nonresponding patients.

Genomic DNA was isolated from the sorted cells so that the TCRbeta CDR3 region could be sequenced. The immunoSEQ Assay was used for sequencing of TCRbeta CDR3 regions. In TCRdb, the immuneACCESS table is reduced to in-frame sequences with V and J assigned. These tables do not hold every clone; where another copy was compared, an unresolved V gene accounts for under half, and the others remain unexplained. Across this sample there are some 50,000 clones, with 83% seen only once. The ten largest account for over 3% of the sample. Notes on this clone: This receptor's antigen is unknown. Per-base quality was not reported, and no clone a single base away is much larger than it.

The sequence was obtained from an adult with an advanced solid tumor such as melanoma, head and neck, liver or kidney cancer. The input for sequencing was CD4+ or CD8+ T cells sorted from blood, taken in a trial of the OX40 agonist ivuxolimab. The rearranged chain carries TRBV6-5 and TRBJ1-4; 7 of the junction bases match TRBD1. The DNA reads TGTGCCAGCAGTTCGCGACAGGGTAGAGAAAAACTGTTTTTT. Its translation reads: CASSSRQGREKLFF.